Detailed here is one T cell receptor beta chain. Antigen: not known. PCR primers comprised 60 Vbeta and 13 Jbeta primers. Assay: immunoSEQ multiplex PCR; the TCRdb copy retains only in-frame clones and omits some. Across over 100,000 clones, the top ten clones capture around 3.5% of the sample. These data come from a study of cytomegalovirus exposure and HLA in healthy donors. At the level of the study: HLA-typed donors were the source of roughly 85 million unique TCRs held in an early data release. Notes on the study in general: Common viral pathogens seemed to be connected with several of the most significant clusters, according to a later analysis.

The V and J ends lost 5 bases and 6 bases respectively, with 16 bases between them. The CDR3 extends over 15 amino acids. From germline, CDR1 is MNHEY and CDR2 SMNVEV (reference sequence). V and J are TRBV27 and TRBJ2-2, with D maybe TRBD1 (6 bases). The sample was PBMCs. The clonotype was recovered from a man between 25 and 39 years old in good health and CMV-seronegative. The CDR3 DNA reads TGTGCCAGCAGTGCGACAGGCTCCAAGGCCGGGGAGCTGTTTTTT. Its translation is CASSATGSKAGELFF.